This T cell receptor beta chain was captured in a study of graft-versus-host responses after intestinal transplantation. Study conclusions and caveats: Graft-donor T cell macrochimerism coincided with high graft-versus-host to host-versus-graft clonal ratios in allografts.

Concerning this clone: Its antigen is unknown.

Germline V lookup: CDR1 SGHTA, CDR2 FQGNSA. This CDR3 is 15 amino acids long. Germline trimming cut 5 bases from V and 1 base from J; bases unmatched to any gene: 2. Some clones are missing from TCRdb's copy, which holds only in-frame ones; the method was immunoSEQ multiplex PCR. The table has nearly 20,000 clones, approximately 86% seen once. The receptor was derived from a human patient who received an intestinal transplant, so some T cells may come from the graft donor. The sample was PBMCs, taken approximately 33 weeks after intestinal transplant. The chain uses TRBV7-2 and TRBJ2-3, with 11 nucleotides matching TRBD2. CDR3 sequence (DNA): TGTGCCAGCAGCATACTAGCGGGGGGCACAGATACGCAGTATTTT. Amino acid sequence: CASSILAGGTDTQYF. The full variable domain, rest sourced from reference TRBV7-2 and TRBJ2-3, is GAGVSQSPSNKVTEKGKDVELRCDPISGHTALYWYRQSLGQGLEFLIYFQGNSAPDKSGLPSDRFSAERTGGSVSTLTIQRTQQEDSAVYLCASSILAGGTDTQYFGPGTRLTVL.